Each of the 20 T cell receptor beta chains below was sequenced from the same sample in a study of cytomegalovirus exposure and HLA in healthy donors. The data were produced by immunoSEQ multiplex PCR, yet TCRdb's version contains in-frame clones alone and is incomplete. Of hundreds of thousands of clones in the sample, 86% were seen once. Input material: PBMCs. These receptors were collected from a woman aged 18-30 years in good health and CMV-seronegative.

V gene TRBV4-1 combines with J gene TRBJ2-7; D is ambiguous. V shed 0 bases and J shed 6 bases, with 6 bases lying between them. The CDR3 contains 12 residues. Germline V gene data show CDR1 as MGHRA and CDR2 as YSYEKL. As DNA, the CDR3 is TGCGCCAGCAGCCAAGATCAGGTCGAGCAGTACTTC. This gives the protein CASSQDQVEQYF.

The V call is TRBV7-3, the J call TRBJ2-1; D possibly corresponds to TRBD2 (5 bases). The CDR3 has 15 residues. The germline CDR1 and CDR2 sequences are SGHTA and FQGTGA. V was trimmed by 5 bases and J by 0 bases, leaving 11 bases between them. CDR3 nucleotide sequence: TGTGCCAGCAGCCAAACTAGGAGCTCCTACAATGAGCAGTTCTTC. It specifies CASSQTRSSYNEQFF.

This chain uses TRBV19 with TRBJ1-1; D is perhaps TRBD1 (5 bases). The CDR3 runs 13 residues. Germline V gene lookup returns CDR1 LNHDA and CDR2 SQIVND (reference sequence). V was shortened by 7 bases and J by 4 bases, with 13 bases between the two germline ends. The DNA for the CDR3 is TGTGCCAGTAACCCAGGGTTACTCACTGAAGCTTTCTTT. Its protein product is CASNPGLLTEAFF.

The chain combines TRBV7-9 with TRBJ2-1; D ambiguous. The V gene lost 5 bases and the J gene lost 0 bases, with 14 bases spanning the gap. CDR3 length equals 16 residues. Looked up from germline, CDR1 is SEHNR and CDR2 is FQNEAQ (reference sequence). This CDR3 is CASSLSGQSSYNEQFF. CDR3 nucleotides: TGTGCCAGCAGCCTATCTGGGCAGAGCTCCTACAATGAGCAGTTCTTC.

The V call is TRBV6-6, the J call TRBJ1-3; D might be TRBD1 (6 bases). The germline gives CDR1 MNHNY, CDR2 SVGAGI (reference sequence). The CDR3 covers 14 residues. V lost 5 bases, J lost 6 bases, and 14 bases lay in between. The CDR3 DNA reads TGTGCCAGCAGTCCAGCTCGGGACAAAAACACCATATATTTT. This codes for CASSPARDKNTIYF.

On this clone: Relative to the germline gene, one junction end is altered; a read error may explain this. The genes are TRBV6-5 and TRBJ1-6, with D possibly matching TRBD1 (5 bases). Germline V gene data show CDR1 as MNHEY and CDR2 as SVGAGI. The CDR3 covers 13 residues. CDR3 residues: CASTYQGNSPLHF. In DNA, the CDR3 is TGTGCCAGCACTTACCAGGGAAATTCACCCCTCCACTTT.

The rearrangement uses TRBV6-1 and TRBJ1-2; TRBD1 aligns across 7 bases. Germline V gives CDR1 MNHNS, CDR2 SASEGT. V shed 2 bases, J shed 4 bases, and the junction held 7 bases outside the gene matches. The CDR3 runs to 15 residues. CDR3 in amino acids: CASSEYAGGSYGYTF. In DNA form, the CDR3 reads TGTGCCAGCAGTGAATATGCAGGGGGTTCCTATGGCTACACCTTC.

This sequence joins TRBV27 and TRBJ2-1; 9 nucleotides match TRBD2. The CDR3 covers 15 residues. V was pared by 5 bases and J by 5 bases, with 7 bases of the junction left unmatched. Per germline, CDR1 MNHEY and CDR2 SMNVEV (reference sequence). The CDR3 bases are TGTGCCAGCAGTCTTACAGCGGGAGGCCACAATGAGCAGTTCTTC. Amino acid sequence: CASSLTAGGHNEQFF.

The chain has TRBV7-9 and TRBJ2-7, with 12 bases lining up with TRBD2. The CDR3 consists of 16 residues. V dropped 3 bases and J dropped 5; count of bases not matched to a gene: 8. Germline V gives CDR1 SEHNR, CDR2 FQNEAQ (reference sequence). DNA of the CDR3: TGTGCCAGCAGCTTCTCATTGACTAGCGGGAGCCACGAGCAGTACTTC. Protein: CASSFSLTSGSHEQYF.

V gene TRBV29-1 combines with J gene TRBJ2-5; a possible D gene is TRBD2 (6 bases). Trimming shortened V by 6 bases and J by 0 bases, and 23 bases separated the two germline ends. CDR3 size: 17 residues. Per the germline V gene, CDR1 is SQVTM and CDR2 is ANQGSEA. The CDR3 reads CSVAGGPRLPYQETQYF. As DNA, the CDR3 is TGCAGCGTAGCCGGGGGACCTCGGCTTCCGTACCAAGAGACCCAGTACTTC.

The CDR3: CASSLRDPEAQYF. For the CDR3, the DNA is TGTGCCAGCAGCCTGCGGGACCCCGAGGCCCAGTACTTC. The chain recombines TRBV7-3 with TRBJ2-5; tentative D call: TRBD2 (6 bases). Per the germline V gene, CDR1 is SGHTA and CDR2 is FQGTGA. The CDR3 extends over 13 amino acids. The ends were cut back, 5 bases at V and 9 bases at J, with 16 bases in the middle.

The chain has TRBV7-2 and TRBJ2-2; D call uncertain. There are 16 residues in the CDR3. V was clipped by 6 bases and J by 0 bases, with 14 bases between them. Germline-derived CDR1 and CDR2 are SGHTA and FQGNSA. CDR3 sequence: CASSSILATNTGELFF. The CDR3 DNA is TGTGCCAGCAGTTCAATACTCGCCACGAACACCGGGGAGCTGTTTTTT.

This clone has a handful of counts. DNA of the CDR3: TGCAGCGCCCTTCTCCTGAACACTGAAGCTTTCTTT. This gives the protein CSALLLNTEAFF. The chain couples TRBV29-1 to TRBJ1-1; D is undetermined. The CDR3 has 12 amino acids. Germline V gives CDR1 SQVTM, CDR2 ANQGSEA. V was trimmed by 7 bases and J by 0 bases, leaving 9 bases between them.

The V call is TRBV11-1, the J call TRBJ2-2; TRBD2 matches 8 bases. The CDR3 is 16 residues long. CDR1 is SGHAT, CDR2 FQDESV, per germline (reference sequence). The J segment lost 1 base and the V segment lost 0 bases, leaving 1 base of the junction unmatched. This CDR3 reads CASSLASGGNTGELFF. The DNA for the CDR3 is TGTGCCAGCAGCTTAGCAAGCGGGGGGAACACCGGGGAGCTGTTTTTT.

The table lists this clone with a count of one. The rearrangement uses TRBV30 and TRBJ2-5, with D possibly being TRBD1 (6 bases). The V end lost 2 bases, the J end lost 0 bases, and 13 bases lay between the germline ends. There are 15 residues in the CDR3. Germline CDR1 reads GTSNPN; CDR2 reads SVGIG (reference sequence). CDR3 nucleotide sequence: TGTGCCTGGAGTATGGGACAAACGTACCAAGAGACCCAGTACTTC. Translated, it gives CAWSMGQTYQETQYF.

V gene TRBV30 combines with J gene TRBJ2-3; 9 bases are shared with TRBD1. This CDR3 is built from 16 residues. The germline gives CDR1 GTSNPN, CDR2 SVGIG (reference sequence). Trimming at V came to 0 bases and at J to 4 bases, leaving 8 bases not matched to a gene. The DNA of the CDR3 is TGTGCCTGGAGTGTATGGACAGGGGCCCCCCCAGATACGCAGTATTTT. Translating gives CAWSVWTGAPPDTQYF.

Turning to this clone: Other DNA sequences in the sample encode the same CDR3. The chain combines TRBV5-4 with TRBJ1-5, with D tentatively TRBD1 (5 bases). The germline V gene has CDR1 SGHNT and CDR2 YYREEE (reference sequence). Between the trimmed V and J ends, which lost 0 bases and 1 base, there was a span of 5 bases. CDR3 length: 14 residues. This CDR3 is CASSLAGSNQPQHF. In DNA, the CDR3 is TGTGCCAGCAGCTTGGCAGGGAGCAATCAGCCCCAGCATTTT.

V usage is TRBV6-4 and J usage is TRBJ1-1, with D perhaps TRBD1 (5 bases). This CDR3 contains 12 residues. The germline V gene encodes CDR1 MRHNA and CDR2 SNTAGT. V lost 10 bases, J lost 5 bases, and 14 bases lay in between. The CDR3 here is CATKRSGTEAFF. Written as DNA, the CDR3 is TGTGCCACCAAACGATCAGGGACTGAAGCTTTCTTT.

This chain uses TRBV7-2 with TRBJ2-7; D not resolved. Trimming cost V 2 bases and J 3 bases, with 14 bases left between them. The germline V gene encodes CDR1 SGHTA and CDR2 FQGNSA. CDR3 size: 15 residues. CDR3: CASSLISGEYYEQYF. CDR3 coding DNA: TGTGCCAGCAGCTTAATTAGTGGAGAATACTACGAGCAGTACTTC.

The chain has TRBV6-7 and TRBJ2-7, with 12 bases that match TRBD2. TRBV6-7 is an ORF, with its function uncertain. Trimming removed 4 bases from V and 5 bases from J; junction bases left unmatched: 15. The CDR3 is made up of 18 amino acids. The CDR3 sequence is CASSLLFGLAGGADEQYF. CDR3 sequence (DNA): TGTGCCAGCAGTTTACTCTTTGGGCTAGCGGGGGGGGCCGACGAGCAGTACTTC.